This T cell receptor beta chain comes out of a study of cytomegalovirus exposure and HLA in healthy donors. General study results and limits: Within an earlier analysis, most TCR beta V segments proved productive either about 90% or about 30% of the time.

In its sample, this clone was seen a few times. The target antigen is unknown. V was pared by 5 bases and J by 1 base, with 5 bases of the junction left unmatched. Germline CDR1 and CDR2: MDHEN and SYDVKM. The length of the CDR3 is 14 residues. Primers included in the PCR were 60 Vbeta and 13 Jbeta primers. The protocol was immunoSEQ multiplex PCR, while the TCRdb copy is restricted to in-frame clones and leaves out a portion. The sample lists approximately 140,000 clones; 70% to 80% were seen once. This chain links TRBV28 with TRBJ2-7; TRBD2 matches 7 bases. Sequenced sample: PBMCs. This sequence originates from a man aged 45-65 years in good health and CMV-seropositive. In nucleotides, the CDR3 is TGTGCCAGCAGTCCGGCTAGCGGTTCCTACGAGCAGTACTTC. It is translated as CASSPASGSYEQYF.